This T cell receptor beta chain was recorded in a study of OX40 agonist ivuxolimab in advanced cancers. The protocol was immunoSEQ multiplex PCR, while the TCRdb copy is restricted to in-frame clones and leaves out a portion. The sample has about 76,000 clones, about 89% seen once; the top ten hold under 15%. The CDR3 length is 11 residues. From germline, CDR1 is SQVTM and CDR2 ANQGSEA. Trimming left V 5 bases short and J 3 bases short, with 7 bases between. Material: CD4+ or CD8+ T cells sorted from blood, obtained in a trial of the OX40 agonist ivuxolimab. The rearrangement links TRBV29-1 to TRBJ1-1; tentatively, D is TRBD1 (5 bases). This sequence originates from an adult with an advanced solid tumor such as melanoma, head and neck, liver or kidney cancer. CDR3 amino acids: CSVSGYTEAFF. The CDR3 bases are TGCAGCGTTTCAGGGTACACTGAAGCTTTCTTT.